A single sample is the source of the 14 T cell receptor beta chains below, sequenced in a study of identical twins. A single record per CDR3 protein comes from TCRdb applying MiXCR to the 5' RACE reads. The table shows 570,000 or so distinct CDR3 sequences, with 7.5% to 10% occurring only once. Separately, the same data were catalogued under a study of yellow fever vaccine responses in identical twins.

The sample comprised PBMCs. The origin of the receptors is a woman aged 18-29 years in good health.

The table lists this clonotype with many counts. V usage is TRBV7-9 and J usage is TRBJ2-2; D not certain. Germline CDR1 and CDR2: SEHNR and FQNEAQ (reference sequence). Trimming stripped 5 bases from V and 5 bases from J, with 9 bases between. The CDR3 sequence is 13 residues long. In DNA form, the CDR3 reads TGTGCCAGCAGCGCCGGTCTTACCGGGGAGCTGTTTTTT. Encoded protein: CASSAGLTGELFF.

This clonotype was seen at least ten times. This chain connects TRBV7-8 to TRBJ2-7; TRBD1 matches 8 bases. From germline, CDR1 is SGHVS and CDR2 FQNEAQ. This CDR3 is 15 amino acids long. The junction had 4 bases not matched to a gene; V was cut back by 2 bases and J by 1 base. The DNA of the CDR3 is TGTGCCAGCAGCTTATTTAGACAGGGGTCCTACGAGCAGTACTTC. Its protein is CASSLFRQGSYEQYF.

The V call is TRBV5-1, the J call TRBJ2-7; D remains ambiguous. Trimming pared 1 base from V and 3 bases from J, leaving 8 bases between. Germline CDR1 reads SGHRS; CDR2 reads YFSETQ. This CDR3 spans 13 amino acids. The CDR3 DNA is TGCGCCAGCAGCTTGTCCCAATTCTACGAGCAGTACTTC. Its protein product is CASSLSQFYEQYF. The whole variable domain, filled in from reference TRBV5-1 and TRBJ2-7, reads KAGVTQTPRYLIKTRGQQVTLSCSPISGHRSVSWYQQTPGQGLQFLFEYFSETQRNKGNFPGRFSGRQFSNSRSEMNVSTLELGDSALYLCASSLSQFYEQYFGPGTRLTVT.

In its sample, this clonotype was seen many times. The CDR3 sequence is CASSSLGLADQETQYF. The CDR3 DNA follows: TGTGCCAGCAGTTCCCTCGGCCTAGCGGACCAAGAGACCCAGTACTTC. The chain links TRBV5-6 to TRBJ2-5; 7 bases align to TRBD2. Germline CDR1 reads SGHDT; CDR2 reads YYEEEE. The CDR3 is 16 residues long. The trim removed 5 bases at V and 0 bases at J, leaving 10 bases unmatched.

The V call is TRBV4-1, the J call TRBJ2-7, with TRBD2 identical over 7 bases. CDR1 is MGHRA, CDR2 YSYEKL, per germline. The length of the CDR3 is 15 residues. With 5 bases clipped from V and 6 bases from J, the junction kept 13 bases outside the gene matches. In nucleotides, the CDR3 is TGCGCCAGCAGCGCGGAGCGGGGAGGCCCACTCGAGCAGTACTTC. Its translation is CASSAERGGPLEQYF.

This clonotype was found many times. This chain uses TRBV11-2 with TRBJ1-6; D possibly corresponds to TRBD1 (6 bases). This CDR3 comprises 15 residues. The germline CDR1 and CDR2 sequences are SGHAT and FQNNGV. With 2 bases removed from V and 6 bases from J, the gap between germline ends came to 11 bases. The CDR3 region has the DNA TGTGCCAGCAGCTTATGGGGGCGCGGTAATTCACCCCTCCACTTT. Protein sequence: CASSLWGRGNSPLHF.

This clonotype was recorded at least ten times. The rearrangement joins TRBV12-3 or TRBV12-4 to TRBJ2-7; D uncertain. The CDR3 extends over 14 amino acids. Between the trimmed V and J ends, which lost 5 bases and 3 bases, there was a span of 14 bases. The CDR3 reads CASSRITDSYEQYF. The CDR3 coding sequence is TGTGCCAGCAGTCGTATCACTGATAGCTACGAGCAGTACTTC.

This clonotype was seen at least ten times. This chain joins TRBV12-3 or TRBV12-4 and TRBJ2-3, with D unclear. This CDR3 is built from 11 residues. V was shortened by 5 bases and J by 10 bases, with 10 bases between the two germline ends. The CDR3 sequence: CASSPEVPQYF. The CDR3 nucleotides are TGTGCCAGCAGTCCAGAAGTACCGCAGTATTTT.

This clonotype occurred many times. The germline gene is not matched at one end of the junction; a read error may be the cause. The V gene is TRBV3-1, the J gene TRBJ2-2; TRBD2 matches 12 bases. Germline loops: CDR1 LGHDT, CDR2 YNNKEL (reference sequence). This CDR3 has 14 amino acids. The CDR3 reads CASSQGLAGRELFF. CDR3 sequence (DNA): TGTGCCAGCAGTCAAGGACTAGCGGGGAGGGAGCTGTTTTTT.

This sequence joins TRBV28 and TRBJ2-7; 7 bases agree with TRBD1. The length of the CDR3 is 15 residues. The germline gives CDR1 MDHEN, CDR2 SYDVKM. Germline trimming cut 6 bases from V and 3 bases from J; bases unmatched to any gene: 11. CDR3: CASSLNTDRVYEQYF. CDR3 DNA: TGTGCCAGCAGCCTAAACACAGACAGGGTCTACGAGCAGTACTTC.

The rearrangement joins TRBV29-1 to TRBJ2-5; D is perhaps TRBD2 (6 bases). Trimming cost V 4 bases and J 3 bases, with 15 bases left between them. The CDR3 is 14 residues long. Germline V gene data show CDR1 as SQVTM and CDR2 as ANQGSEA. The CDR3 loop reads CSVVVGAGKETQYF. The CDR3, as DNA: TGCAGCGTTGTAGTAGGGGCGGGAAAAGAGACCCAGTACTTC.

Details on this clonotype: One end of the junction is discordant with germline, which a read error may explain. This rearrangement joins TRBV20-1 to TRBJ2-7; D not certain. The germline V gene encodes CDR1 DFQATT and CDR2 SNEGSKA (reference sequence). CDR3 length: 13 amino acids. In DNA form, the CDR3 reads TGCAGTGCTAGGAGACGGGCGTCCTACGAGCAGCACTTC. Its protein product is CSARRRASYEQHF.

This clonotype was observed a few times. The V and J genes are TRBV5-1 and TRBJ1-1; D is uncertain. CDR1 and CDR2 from the germline V gene are SGHRS and YFSETQ. Between the trimmed V and J ends, which lost 2 bases and 7 bases, there was a span of 15 bases. This CDR3 is built from 14 residues. This CDR3 is CASSFRGNADEAFF. CDR3 coding DNA: TGCGCCAGCAGCTTCAGAGGGAACGCTGATGAAGCTTTCTTT.

This clonotype was detected many times. The chain uses TRBV12-3 or TRBV12-4 and TRBJ2-7; TRBD2 aligns across 13 bases. The CDR3 has 17 residues. The V segment lost 4 bases and the J segment 1 base; nucleotides outside the gene matches: 7. The CDR3 DNA reads TGTGCCAGCAGTTCCCTGGGACTAGCGGGGCGTTCCTACGAGCAGTACTTC. Translation gives CASSSLGLAGRSYEQYF.